This entry describes one TCR beta chain. The germline V gene encodes CDR1 PRHDT and CDR2 FYEKMQ (reference sequence). CDR3 length equals 14 residues. V was pared by 3 bases and J by 2 bases, with 11 bases between. The data were obtained in a study of blood T cell repertoires in COVID-19. Background on the study: Sites across the United States, Italy and Spain contributed samples from acute and convalescent COVID-19. From T cells, B-cell-depleted T cells, or PBMCs came the material, which was cDNA or gDNA.

Source study methods: It was from reference gene primer amplification that nucleated cell counts were estimated. Clones were sequenced by immunoSEQ multiplex PCR, and TCRdb holds only the in-frame ones, with some missing. Clonal size and the V and J genes are those of that table, whereas D and trimming came from the DNA. The sample includes about 140,000 clones, around nine tenths of them seen just once. The J gene is TRBJ2-7, the V gene TRBV13, with D possibly TRBD1 on 6 matching bases. The TCR originated in a man in his 60s with active or convalescent COVID-19. Sequenced sample: peripheral blood. CDR3 sequence: CASSFGGDAYEQYF. The DNA of the CDR3 is TGTGCCAGCAGCTTTGGGGGCGACGCCTACGAGCAGTACTTC.